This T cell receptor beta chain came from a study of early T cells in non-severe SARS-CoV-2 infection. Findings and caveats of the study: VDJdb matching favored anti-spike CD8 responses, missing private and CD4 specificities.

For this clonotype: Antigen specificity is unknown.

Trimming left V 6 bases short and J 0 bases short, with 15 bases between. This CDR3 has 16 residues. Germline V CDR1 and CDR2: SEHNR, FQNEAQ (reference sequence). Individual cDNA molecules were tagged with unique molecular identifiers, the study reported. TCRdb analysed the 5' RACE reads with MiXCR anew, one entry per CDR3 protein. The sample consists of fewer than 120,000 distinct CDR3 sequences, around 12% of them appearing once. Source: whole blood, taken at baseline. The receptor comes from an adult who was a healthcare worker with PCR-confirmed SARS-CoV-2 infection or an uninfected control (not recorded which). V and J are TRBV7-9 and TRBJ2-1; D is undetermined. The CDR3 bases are TGTGCCAGCAGATATGACCACCCTCGCTCCTACAATGAGCAGTTCTTC. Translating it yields CASRYDHPRSYNEQFF.